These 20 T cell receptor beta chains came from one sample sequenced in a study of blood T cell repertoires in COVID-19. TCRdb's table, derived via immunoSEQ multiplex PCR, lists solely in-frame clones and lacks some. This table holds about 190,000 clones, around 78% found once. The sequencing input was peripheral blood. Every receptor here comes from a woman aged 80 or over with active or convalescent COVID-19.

The CDR3 DNA reads as TGTGCCAGCAGTTACTTACTAGCGGGGGGGCCCGGGGAGCTGTTTTTT. Its protein is CASSYLLAGGPGELFF. The chain couples TRBV6-5 to TRBJ2-2, with 13 bases aligning to TRBD2. The ends lost 1 base at V and 6 bases at J; junction bases unmatched: 2. The V gene's germline CDR1 is MNHEY and CDR2 SVGAGI. The CDR3 extends over 16 amino acids.

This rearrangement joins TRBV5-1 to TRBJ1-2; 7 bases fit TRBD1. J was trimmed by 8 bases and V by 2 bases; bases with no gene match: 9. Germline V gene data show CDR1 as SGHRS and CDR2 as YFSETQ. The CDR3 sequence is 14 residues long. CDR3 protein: CASSLDHRGGGYTF. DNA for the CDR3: TGCGCCAGCAGCTTAGATCACAGGGGCGGAGGCTACACCTTC. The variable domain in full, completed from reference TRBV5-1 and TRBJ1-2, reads KAGVTQTPRYLIKTRGQQVTLSCSPISGHRSVSWYQQTPGQGLQFLFEYFSETQRNKGNFPGRFSGRQFSNSRSEMNVSTLELGDSALYLCASSLDHRGGGYTFGSGTRLTVV.

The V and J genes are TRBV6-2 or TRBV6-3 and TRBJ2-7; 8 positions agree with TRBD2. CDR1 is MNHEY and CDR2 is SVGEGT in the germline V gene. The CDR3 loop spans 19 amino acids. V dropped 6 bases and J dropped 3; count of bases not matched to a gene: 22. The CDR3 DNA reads TGTGCCAGCAGCGCACGGGGGGGACGCCGGGCTCCGTATAACTACGAGCAGTACTTC. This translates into CASSARGGRRAPYNYEQYF.

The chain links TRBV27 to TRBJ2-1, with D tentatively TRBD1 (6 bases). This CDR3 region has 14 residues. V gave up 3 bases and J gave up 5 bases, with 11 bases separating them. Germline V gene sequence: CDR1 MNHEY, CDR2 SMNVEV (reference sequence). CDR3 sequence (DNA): TGTGCCAGCAGTTTTTCGGGACACCACAATGAGCAGTTCTTC. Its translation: CASSFSGHHNEQFF.

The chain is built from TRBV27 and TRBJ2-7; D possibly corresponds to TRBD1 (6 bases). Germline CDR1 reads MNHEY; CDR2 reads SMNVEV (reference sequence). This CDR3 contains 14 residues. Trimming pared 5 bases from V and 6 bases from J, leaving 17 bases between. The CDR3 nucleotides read TGTGCCAGCAGTCCCCTCCAGGGGCAGCTCGAGCAGTACTTC. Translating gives CASSPLQGQLEQYF.

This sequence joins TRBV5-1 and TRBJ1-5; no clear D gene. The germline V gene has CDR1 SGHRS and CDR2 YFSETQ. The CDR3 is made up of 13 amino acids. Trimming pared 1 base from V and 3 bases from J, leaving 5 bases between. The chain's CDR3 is CASSLYPNQPQHF. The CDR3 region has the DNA TGCGCCAGCAGCTTGTATCCCAATCAGCCCCAGCATTTT.

Written as DNA, the CDR3 is TGTGCCAGTAGTCCATGGACAGGGCGGAATGAGCAGTTCTTC. Protein: CASSPWTGRNEQFF. The V and J genes are TRBV19 and TRBJ2-1, with 8 bases identical to TRBD1. The junction had 7 bases not matched to a gene; V was cut back by 5 bases and J by 7 bases. CDR3 size: 14 residues. CDR1 and CDR2 from the germline V gene are LNHDA and SQIVND (reference sequence).

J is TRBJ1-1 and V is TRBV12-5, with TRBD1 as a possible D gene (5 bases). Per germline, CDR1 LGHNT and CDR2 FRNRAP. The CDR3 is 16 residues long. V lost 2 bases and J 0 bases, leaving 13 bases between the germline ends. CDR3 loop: CASGLSTRGMNTEAFF. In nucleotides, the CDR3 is TGTGCTAGTGGTTTGAGCACCCGGGGGATGAACACTGAAGCTTTCTTT.

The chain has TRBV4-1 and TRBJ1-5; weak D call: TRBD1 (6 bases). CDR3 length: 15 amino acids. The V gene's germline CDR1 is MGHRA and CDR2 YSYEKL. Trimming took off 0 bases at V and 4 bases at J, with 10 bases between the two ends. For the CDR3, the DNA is TGCGCCAGCAGCCAAGATCAGGGGTGGAATCAGCCCCAGCATTTT. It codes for CASSQDQGWNQPQHF.

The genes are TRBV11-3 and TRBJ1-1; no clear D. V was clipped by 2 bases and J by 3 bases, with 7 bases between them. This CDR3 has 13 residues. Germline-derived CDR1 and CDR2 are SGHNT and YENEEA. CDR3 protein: CASSLSDYTEAFF. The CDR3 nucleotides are TGTGCCAGCAGCTTATCGGACTACACTGAAGCTTTCTTT. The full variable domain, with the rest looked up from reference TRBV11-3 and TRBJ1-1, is EAGVVQSPRYKIIEKKQPVAFWCNPISGHNTLYWYLQNLGQGPELLIRYENEEAVDDSQLPKDRFSAERLKGVDSTLKIQPAELGDSAVYLCASSLSDYTEAFFGQGTRLTVV.

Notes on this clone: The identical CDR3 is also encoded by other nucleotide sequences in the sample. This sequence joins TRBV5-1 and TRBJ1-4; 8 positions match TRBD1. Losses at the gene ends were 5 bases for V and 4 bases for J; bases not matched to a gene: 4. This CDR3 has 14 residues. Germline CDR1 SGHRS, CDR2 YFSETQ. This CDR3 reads CASSHGQGNEKLFF. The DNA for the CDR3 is TGCGCCAGCAGTCACGGACAGGGTAATGAAAAACTGTTTTTT.

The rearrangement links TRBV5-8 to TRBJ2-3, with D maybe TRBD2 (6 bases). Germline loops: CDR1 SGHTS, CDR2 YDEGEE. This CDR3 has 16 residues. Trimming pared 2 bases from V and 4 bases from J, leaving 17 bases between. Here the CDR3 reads CASSFGTEGSADTQYF. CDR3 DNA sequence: TGTGCCAGCAGCTTCGGGACTGAAGGTTCTGCAGATACGCAGTATTTT.

The CDR3, as DNA: TGCGCCAGCAGCTTCGGGGGGCACGGCTATGGCTACACCTTC. Translated: CASSFGGHGYGYTF. This rearrangement joins TRBV5-1 to TRBJ1-2, with a possible D match to TRBD1 (6 bases). The CDR3 length is 14 residues. CDR1 is SGHRS and CDR2 is YFSETQ in the germline V gene. The V gene lost 2 bases and the J gene lost 4 bases, with 12 bases spanning the gap.

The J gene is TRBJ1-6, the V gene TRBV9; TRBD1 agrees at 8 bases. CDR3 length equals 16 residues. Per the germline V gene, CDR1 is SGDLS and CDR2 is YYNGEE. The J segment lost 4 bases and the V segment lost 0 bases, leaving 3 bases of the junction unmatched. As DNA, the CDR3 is TGTGCCAGCAGCGTAGGGACAGGGAGGTATAATTCACCCCTCCACTTT. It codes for CASSVGTGRYNSPLHF.

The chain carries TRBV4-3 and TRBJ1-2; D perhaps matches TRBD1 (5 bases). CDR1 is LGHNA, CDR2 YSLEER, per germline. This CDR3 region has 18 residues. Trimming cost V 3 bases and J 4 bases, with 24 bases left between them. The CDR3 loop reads CASSHGLGDSLAFYGYTF. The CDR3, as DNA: TGCGCCAGCAGCCATGGCCTCGGAGACAGCCTCGCCTTCTATGGCTACACCTTC.

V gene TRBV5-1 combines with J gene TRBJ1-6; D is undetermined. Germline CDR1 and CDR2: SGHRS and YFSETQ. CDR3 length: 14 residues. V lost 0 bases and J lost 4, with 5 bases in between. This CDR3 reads CASSLAQYNSPLHF. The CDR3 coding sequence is TGCGCCAGCAGCTTGGCGCAGTATAATTCACCCCTCCACTTT.

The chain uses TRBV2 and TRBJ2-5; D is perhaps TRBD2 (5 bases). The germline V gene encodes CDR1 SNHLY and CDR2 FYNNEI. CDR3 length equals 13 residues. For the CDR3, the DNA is TGTGCTCGGGGTGGTTCGATAGGAGAGACCCAGTACTTC. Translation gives CARGGSIGETQYF.

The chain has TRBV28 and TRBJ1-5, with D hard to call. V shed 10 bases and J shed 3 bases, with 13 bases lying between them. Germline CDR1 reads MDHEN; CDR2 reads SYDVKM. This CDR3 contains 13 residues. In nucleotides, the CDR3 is TGTGCCACCTCCTCTCCCTACAATCAGCCCCAGCATTTT. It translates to CATSSPYNQPQHF.

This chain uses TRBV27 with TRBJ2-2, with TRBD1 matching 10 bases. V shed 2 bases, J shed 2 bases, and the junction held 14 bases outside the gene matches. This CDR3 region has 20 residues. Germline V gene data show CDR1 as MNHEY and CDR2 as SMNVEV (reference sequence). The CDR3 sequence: CASSLRLRDRGILNTGELFF. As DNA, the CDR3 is TGTGCCAGCAGTTTACGGTTAAGGGACAGGGGAATACTTAACACCGGGGAGCTGTTTTTT.

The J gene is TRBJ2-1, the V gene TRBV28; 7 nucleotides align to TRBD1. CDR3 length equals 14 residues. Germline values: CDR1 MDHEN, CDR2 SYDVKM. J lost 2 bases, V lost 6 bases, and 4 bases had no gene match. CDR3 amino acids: CASRSGQTYNEQFF. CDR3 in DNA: TGTGCCAGCAGGTCGGGACAGACCTACAATGAGCAGTTCTTC.